One and the same sample provided the 13 T cell receptor beta chains below, sequenced in a study of human T cells and chemical hapten exposure. Individual cDNA molecules had unique molecular identifiers attached to them by the library. TCRdb redid the calling of the reads with MiXCR, one entry per CDR3 protein. The sample yields roughly 120,000 distinct CDR3 sequences, 8.5% seen once. Unseparated into fractions, whole blood served as the source from which total RNA was extracted. Sequencing used whole blood. The receptors were sampled from a human donor in good health. Some clones in this sample may be carry-over from other donors' samples.

This chain uses TRBV14 with TRBJ2-1, with D perhaps TRBD2 (6 bases). This CDR3 is built from 16 residues. The germline gives CDR1 SGHDN, CDR2 FVKESK. V lost 3 bases to trimming and J lost 0 bases, with 12 bases between them. Here the CDR3 reads CASSQGGRNSYNEQFF. The CDR3 region has the DNA TGTGCCAGCAGCCAGGGGGGACGGAACTCCTACAATGAGCAGTTCTTC.

This clonotype was seen ten or more times. The rearrangement uses TRBV12-3 or TRBV12-4 and TRBJ1-5, with 9 bases identical to TRBD1. Unmatched junction bases numbered 14, after V lost 7 bases and J lost 7 bases. CDR3 length: 16 residues. CDR3 DNA: TGTGCCAGCACCACAGGCGGGACAGGGCTGGGGCAGCCCCAGCATTTT. Protein product: CASTTGGTGLGQPQHF.

The sample holds a few counts of this clonotype. The J gene is TRBJ2-7, the V gene TRBV29-1; TRBD2 matches at 9 bases. This CDR3 comprises 14 residues. Germline V gives CDR1 SQVTM, CDR2 ANQGSEA. V lost 4 bases to trimming and J lost 0 bases; unmatched junction nucleotides: 4. The CDR3 here is CSVAQRGASYEQYF. In DNA form, the CDR3 reads TGCAGCGTTGCCCAGCGGGGGGCCTCCTACGAGCAGTACTTC.

This clonotype was observed many times. The V gene is TRBV29-1, the J gene TRBJ1-2, with D unresolved. Trimming pared 7 bases from V and 7 bases from J, leaving 13 bases between. This CDR3 has 11 residues. Germline-derived CDR1 and CDR2 are SQVTM and ANQGSEA. DNA for the CDR3: TGCAGCGCCCCGGGAGAGGGTGGCTACACCTTC. Protein: CSAPGEGGYTF.

The chain combines TRBV9 with TRBJ2-5; D not certain. Germline CDR1 and CDR2: SGDLS and YYNGEE. The CDR3 is 14 residues long. The V end was cut by 4 bases, the J end by 1 base, with 11 bases between. This chain's CDR3 is CASSQWGGQETQYF. DNA for the CDR3: TGTGCCAGCAGCCAGTGGGGTGGCCAAGAGACCCAGTACTTC.

The sample holds many counts of this clonotype. The chain couples TRBV13 to TRBJ1-1; D gene uncertain. The germline V and J ends were trimmed by 5 bases and 6 bases, with 10 bases remaining between them. CDR1 is PRHDT, CDR2 FYEKMQ, per germline (reference sequence). The CDR3 consists of 12 residues. CDR3 in DNA: TGTGCCAGCAGCGTCCAGAGTCCTGAAGCTTTCTTT. Protein: CASSVQSPEAFF.

This clonotype was recorded many times. The chain employs TRBV24-1 and TRBJ2-5, with TRBD1 identical over 7 bases. V lost 3 bases and J lost 2; bases outside the gene matches: 5. The CDR3 runs to 15 residues. Germline CDR1 is KGHDR and CDR2 is SFDVKD. CDR3 loop: CATSDTRQGQETQYF. The CDR3 DNA sequence: TGTGCCACCAGTGATACCCGACAGGGACAAGAGACCCAGTACTTC.

Many counts were recorded for this clonotype. The chain uses TRBV6-2 or TRBV6-3 and TRBJ2-7, with 11 bases aligning to TRBD2. Germline V gives CDR1 MNHEY, CDR2 SVGEGT. The junction had 5 bases not matched to a gene; V was cut back by 7 bases and J by 3 bases. This CDR3 contains 14 residues. CDR3 DNA sequence: TGTGCCAGCAATCTAGCGGGGGGCGTCTACGAGCAGTACTTC. It codes for CASNLAGGVYEQYF.

This clonotype was observed many times. The chain is built from TRBV11-3 and TRBJ2-5, with no clear D. There are 12 residues in the CDR3. Trimming shortened V by 3 bases and J by 5 bases, and 7 bases separated the two germline ends. CDR1 and CDR2 from the germline V gene are SGHNT and YENEEA. The CDR3, as DNA: TGTGCCAGCAGCTTCGGCGAGGAGACCCAGTACTTC. Protein product: CASSFGEETQYF.

This clonotype was seen ten or more times. This chain joins TRBV29-1 and TRBJ2-7; 8 nucleotides line up with TRBD2. The CDR3 is made up of 13 amino acids. Germline values: CDR1 SQVTM, CDR2 ANQGSEA. The V segment lost 6 bases and the J segment 6 bases; nucleotides outside the gene matches: 10. The CDR3 sequence is CSVSAGDRPEQYF. CDR3 nucleotides: TGCAGCGTCTCAGCGGGAGACAGGCCCGAGCAGTACTTC.

Only a few counts were recorded for this clonotype. The V gene is TRBV7-2, the J gene TRBJ2-1, with 8 positions matching TRBD2. CDR3 size: 18 residues. Germline V gene sequence: CDR1 SGHTA, CDR2 FQGNSA. V was pared by 1 base and J by 6 bases, with 14 bases of the junction left unmatched. The CDR3 DNA reads TGTGCCAGCAGCTTAGATTACGGGGGGGCTGGAGTCCTCAATGAGCAGTTCTTC. It is translated as CASSLDYGGAGVLNEQFF.

This chain joins TRBV7-9 and TRBJ2-3, with D perhaps assigned TRBD1 or TRBD2 (5 bases each). Per the germline V gene, CDR1 is SEHNR and CDR2 is FQNEAQ (reference sequence). This CDR3 comprises 15 residues. Trimming left V 5 bases short and J 3 bases short, with 15 bases between. The CDR3 protein is CASSRDLGGTDTQYF. The CDR3 DNA reads as TGTGCCAGCAGCCGGGACCTCGGTGGGACAGATACGCAGTATTTT.

This clonotype appeared many times. The rearrangement uses TRBV6-2 or TRBV6-3 and TRBJ2-3, with D perhaps matching TRBD2 (6 bases). This CDR3 contains 16 residues. V lost 6 bases, J lost 6 bases, and 22 bases lay in between. Germline values: CDR1 MNHEY, CDR2 SVGEGT. The CDR3 nucleotides read TGTGCCAGCAGCCAGATAGCGGATCCGACCCGGGATACGCAGTATTTT. Translated: CASSQIADPTRDTQYF.